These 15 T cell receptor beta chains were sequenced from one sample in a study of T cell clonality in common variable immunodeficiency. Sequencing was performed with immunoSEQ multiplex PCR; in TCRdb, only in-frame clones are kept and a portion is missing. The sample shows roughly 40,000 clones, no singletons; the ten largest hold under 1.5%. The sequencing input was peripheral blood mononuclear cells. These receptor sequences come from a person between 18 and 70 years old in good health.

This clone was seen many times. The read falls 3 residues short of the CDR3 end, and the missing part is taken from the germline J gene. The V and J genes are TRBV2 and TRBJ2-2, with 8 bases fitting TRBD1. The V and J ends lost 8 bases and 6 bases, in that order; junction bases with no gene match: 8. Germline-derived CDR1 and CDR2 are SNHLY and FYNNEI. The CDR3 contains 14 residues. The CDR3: CASQKTGEAGELFF. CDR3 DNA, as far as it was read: TGTGCCAGCCAGAAGACAGGGGAGGCCGGGGAG.

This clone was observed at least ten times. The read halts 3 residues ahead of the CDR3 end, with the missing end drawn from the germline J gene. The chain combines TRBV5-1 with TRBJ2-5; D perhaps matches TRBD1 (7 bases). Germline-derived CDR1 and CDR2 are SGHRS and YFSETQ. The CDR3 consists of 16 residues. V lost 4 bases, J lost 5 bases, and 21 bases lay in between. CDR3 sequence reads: CASSPRGGGAGETQYF. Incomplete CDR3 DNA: TGCGCCAGCAGCCCCCGAGGGGGCGGGGCTGGGGAGACC.

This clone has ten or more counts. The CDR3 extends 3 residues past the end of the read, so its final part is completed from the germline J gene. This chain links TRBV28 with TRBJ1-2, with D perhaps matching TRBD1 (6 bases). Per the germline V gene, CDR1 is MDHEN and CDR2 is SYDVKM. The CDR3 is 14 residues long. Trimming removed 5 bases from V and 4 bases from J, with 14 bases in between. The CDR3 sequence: CASSPLDRAYGYTF. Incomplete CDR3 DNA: TGTGCCAGCAGTCCCCTGGACAGAGCCTATGGC.

The CDR3 bases that were read are TGTGCCAGCAGCTCACAGGGATACGAC. Protein sequence: CASSSQGYD. The full CDR3 protein is CASSSQGYDYTF. V usage is TRBV7-9 and J usage is TRBJ1-2; maybe TRBD1 (6 bases). From the germline J gene comes the end of the CDR3, since the read stops 3 residues before it. CDR3 length equals 12 residues. Germline CDR1 reads SEHNR; CDR2 reads FQNEAQ (reference sequence).

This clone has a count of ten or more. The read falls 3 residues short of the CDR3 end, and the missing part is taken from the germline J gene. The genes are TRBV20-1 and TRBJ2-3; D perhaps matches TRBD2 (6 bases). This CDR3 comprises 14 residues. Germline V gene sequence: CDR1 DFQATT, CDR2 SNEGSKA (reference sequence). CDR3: CSIAAGKLLNTQYF. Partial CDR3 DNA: TGCAGCATTGCGGCGGGAAAGCTTTTAAATACG.

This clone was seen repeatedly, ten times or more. The sequenced CDR3 bases are TGTGCCAGCAGTGAAGTGTTAAATCAGCCC. It codes for CASSEVLNQP. The whole CDR3 protein reads CASSEVLNQPQHF. The chain uses TRBV2 and TRBJ1-5, with D uncertain. The read ends 3 residues early relative to the CDR3; the germline J gene fills the gap. Trimming stripped 1 base from V and 4 bases from J, with 5 bases between. CDR1 and CDR2 from the germline V gene are SNHLY and FYNNEI. The CDR3 runs to 13 residues.

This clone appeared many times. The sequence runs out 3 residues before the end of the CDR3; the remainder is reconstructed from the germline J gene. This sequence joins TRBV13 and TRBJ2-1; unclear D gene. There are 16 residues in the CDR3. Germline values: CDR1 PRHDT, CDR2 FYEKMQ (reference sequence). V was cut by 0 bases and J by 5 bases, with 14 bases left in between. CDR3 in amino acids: CASSLGLAPNNNEQFF. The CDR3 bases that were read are TGTGCCAGCAGCTTAGGCTTGGCCCCAAACAACAATGAG.

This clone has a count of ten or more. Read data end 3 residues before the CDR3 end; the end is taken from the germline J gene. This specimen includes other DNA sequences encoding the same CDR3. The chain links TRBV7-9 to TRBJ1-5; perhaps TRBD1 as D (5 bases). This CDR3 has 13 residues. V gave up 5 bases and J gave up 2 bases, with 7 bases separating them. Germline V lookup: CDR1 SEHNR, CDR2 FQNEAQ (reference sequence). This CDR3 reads CASSRGGNQPQHF. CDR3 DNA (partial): TGTGCCAGCAGCCGAGGGGGCAATCAGCCC.

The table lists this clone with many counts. CDR3 sequence: CASNPQGGPYEQYF. CDR3 DNA, as far as it was read: TGTGCCAGCAATCCACAGGGAGGACCCTACGAG. The chain has TRBV2 and TRBJ2-7; D possibly uses TRBD1 or TRBD2 (6 bases each). Sequencing ends 3 residues short of the CDR3 end; the germline J gene provides the rest. CDR1 and CDR2 (germline): SNHLY, FYNNEI. This CDR3 has 14 amino acids. The V end was cut by 7 bases, the J end by 2 bases, with 15 bases between.

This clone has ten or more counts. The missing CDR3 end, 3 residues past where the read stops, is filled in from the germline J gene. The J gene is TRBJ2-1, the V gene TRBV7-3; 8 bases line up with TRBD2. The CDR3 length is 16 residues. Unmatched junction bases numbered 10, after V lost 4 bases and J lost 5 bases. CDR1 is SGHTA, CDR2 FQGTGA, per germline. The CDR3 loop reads CASSSSPGLVNNEQFF. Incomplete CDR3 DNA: TGTGCCAGCAGCTCTTCACCGGGACTAGTGAACAATGAG.

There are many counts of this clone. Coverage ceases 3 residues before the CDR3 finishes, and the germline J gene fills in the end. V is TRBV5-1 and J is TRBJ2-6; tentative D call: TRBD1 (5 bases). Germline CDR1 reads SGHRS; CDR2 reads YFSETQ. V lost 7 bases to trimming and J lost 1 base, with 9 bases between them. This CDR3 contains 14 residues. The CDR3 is CASEQGSGANVLTF. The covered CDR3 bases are TGCGCCAGCGAGCAGGGTTCTGGGGCCAACGTC.

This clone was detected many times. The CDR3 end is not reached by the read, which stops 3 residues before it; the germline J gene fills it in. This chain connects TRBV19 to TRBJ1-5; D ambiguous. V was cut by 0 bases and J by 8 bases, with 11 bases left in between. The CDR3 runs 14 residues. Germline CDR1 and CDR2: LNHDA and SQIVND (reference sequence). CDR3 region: CASSIESGWEPQHF. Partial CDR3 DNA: TGTGCCAGTAGTATAGAGTCGGGTTGGGAGCCC.

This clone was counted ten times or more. The CDR3 bases that were read are TGTGCCAGCAGGACAGGGCCGAACACTGAA. This translates into CASRTGPNTE. The whole CDR3 sequence is CASRTGPNTEAFF. J is TRBJ1-1 and V is TRBV6-2 or TRBV6-3, with 7 bases identical to TRBD1. The CDR3 end falls 3 residues outside the read, so it is completed with the germline J gene. J gave up 1 base and V 6 bases, and 2 bases lay outside the gene matches. The V gene's germline CDR1 is MNHEY and CDR2 SVGEGT. This CDR3 region has 13 residues.

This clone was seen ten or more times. This CDR3 is CASNRGLSSYNEQFF. CDR3 bases read: TGTGCCAGTAACAGGGGCCTAAGCTCCTACAATGAG. The chain is built from TRBV19 and TRBJ2-1, with 7 positions matching TRBD1. The read gets to within 3 residues of the CDR3 end, and the germline J gene fills in the rest. CDR1 and CDR2 from the germline V gene are LNHDA and SQIVND (reference sequence). Trimming removed 7 bases from V and 0 bases from J; junction bases left unmatched: 6. CDR3 size: 15 residues.

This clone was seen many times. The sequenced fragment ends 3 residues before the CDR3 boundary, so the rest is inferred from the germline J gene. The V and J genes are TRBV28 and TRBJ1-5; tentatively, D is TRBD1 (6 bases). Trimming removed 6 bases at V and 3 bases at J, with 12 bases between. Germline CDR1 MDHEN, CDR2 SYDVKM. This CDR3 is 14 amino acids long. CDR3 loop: CASSGQTPNQPQHF. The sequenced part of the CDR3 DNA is TGTGCCAGCAGCGGACAGACCCCCAATCAGCCC.